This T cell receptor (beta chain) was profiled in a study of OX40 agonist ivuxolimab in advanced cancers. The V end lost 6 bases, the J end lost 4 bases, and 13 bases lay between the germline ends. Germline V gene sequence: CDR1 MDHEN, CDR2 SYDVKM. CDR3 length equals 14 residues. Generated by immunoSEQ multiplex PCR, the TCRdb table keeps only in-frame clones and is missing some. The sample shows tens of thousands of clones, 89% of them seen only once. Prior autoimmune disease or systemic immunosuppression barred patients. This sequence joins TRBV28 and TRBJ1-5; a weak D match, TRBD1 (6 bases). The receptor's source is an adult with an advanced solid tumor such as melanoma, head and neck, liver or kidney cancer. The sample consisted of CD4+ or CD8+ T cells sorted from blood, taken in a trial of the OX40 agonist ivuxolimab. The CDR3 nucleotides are TGTGCCAGCAGCCTGGACAGTGTGAATCAGCCCCAGCATTTT. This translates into CASSLDSVNQPQHF.